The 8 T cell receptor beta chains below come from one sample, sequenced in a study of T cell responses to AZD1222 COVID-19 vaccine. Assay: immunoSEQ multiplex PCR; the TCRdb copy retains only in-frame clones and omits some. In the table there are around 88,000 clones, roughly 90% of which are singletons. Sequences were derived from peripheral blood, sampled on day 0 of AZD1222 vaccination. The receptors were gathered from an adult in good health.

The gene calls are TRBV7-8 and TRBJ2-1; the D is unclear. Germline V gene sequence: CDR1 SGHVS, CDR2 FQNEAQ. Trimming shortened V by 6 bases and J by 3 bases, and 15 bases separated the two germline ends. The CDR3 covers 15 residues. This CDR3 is CASRRLVENYNEQFF. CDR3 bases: TGTGCCAGCAGAAGACTGGTAGAGAACTACAATGAGCAGTTCTTC.

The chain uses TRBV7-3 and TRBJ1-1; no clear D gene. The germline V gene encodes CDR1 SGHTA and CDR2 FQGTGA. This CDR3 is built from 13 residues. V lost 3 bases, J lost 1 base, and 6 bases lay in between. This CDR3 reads CASSFYSNTEAFF. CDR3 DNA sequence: TGTGCCAGCAGCTTTTATTCGAACACTGAAGCTTTCTTT.

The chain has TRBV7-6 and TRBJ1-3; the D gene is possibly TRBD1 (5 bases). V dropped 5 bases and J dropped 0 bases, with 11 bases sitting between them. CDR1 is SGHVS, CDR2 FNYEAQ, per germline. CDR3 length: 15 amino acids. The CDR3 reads CASSAGLSSGNTIYF. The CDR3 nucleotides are TGTGCCAGCAGCGCAGGGCTTTCCTCTGGAAACACCATATATTTT.

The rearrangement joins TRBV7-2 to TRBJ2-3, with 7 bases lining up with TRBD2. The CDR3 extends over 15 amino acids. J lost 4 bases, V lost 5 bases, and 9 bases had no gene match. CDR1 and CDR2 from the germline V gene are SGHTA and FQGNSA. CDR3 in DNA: TGTGCCAGCAGCATGGGGGGGTTTGAATCAGATACGCAGTATTTT. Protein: CASSMGGFESDTQYF.

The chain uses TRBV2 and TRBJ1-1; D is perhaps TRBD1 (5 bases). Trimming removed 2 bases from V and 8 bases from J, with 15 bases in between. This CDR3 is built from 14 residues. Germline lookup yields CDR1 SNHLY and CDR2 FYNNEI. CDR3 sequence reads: CASSESTAGTEAFF. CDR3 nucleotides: TGTGCCAGCAGTGAATCCACTGCCGGGACCGAAGCTTTCTTT.

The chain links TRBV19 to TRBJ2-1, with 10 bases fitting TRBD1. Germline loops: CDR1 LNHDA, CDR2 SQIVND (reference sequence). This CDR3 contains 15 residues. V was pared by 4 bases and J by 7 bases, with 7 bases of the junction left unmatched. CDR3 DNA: TGTGCCAGTAGTACCGGGACAGGGGCTGGGAATGAGCAGTTCTTC. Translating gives CASSTGTGAGNEQFF. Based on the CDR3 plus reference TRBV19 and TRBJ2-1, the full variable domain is DGGITQSPKYLFRKEGQNVTLSCEQNLNHDAMYWYRQDPGQGLRLIYYSQIVNDFQKGDIAEGYSVSREKKESFPLTVTSAQKNPTAFYLCASSTGTGAGNEQFFGPGTRLTVL.

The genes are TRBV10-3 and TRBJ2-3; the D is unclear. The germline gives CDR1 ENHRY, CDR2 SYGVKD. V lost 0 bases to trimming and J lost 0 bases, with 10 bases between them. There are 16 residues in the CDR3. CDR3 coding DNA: TGTGCCATCAGTGAGTCGACTGGCAGAAGCACAGATACGCAGTATTTT. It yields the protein CAISESTGRSTDTQYF.

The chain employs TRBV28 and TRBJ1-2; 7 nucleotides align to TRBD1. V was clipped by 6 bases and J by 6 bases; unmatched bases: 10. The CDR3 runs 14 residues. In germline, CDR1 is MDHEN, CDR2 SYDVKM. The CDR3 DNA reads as TGTGCCAGCAGGCAGAACAGGGGCGGGGATGGCTACACCTTC. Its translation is CASRQNRGGDGYTF.